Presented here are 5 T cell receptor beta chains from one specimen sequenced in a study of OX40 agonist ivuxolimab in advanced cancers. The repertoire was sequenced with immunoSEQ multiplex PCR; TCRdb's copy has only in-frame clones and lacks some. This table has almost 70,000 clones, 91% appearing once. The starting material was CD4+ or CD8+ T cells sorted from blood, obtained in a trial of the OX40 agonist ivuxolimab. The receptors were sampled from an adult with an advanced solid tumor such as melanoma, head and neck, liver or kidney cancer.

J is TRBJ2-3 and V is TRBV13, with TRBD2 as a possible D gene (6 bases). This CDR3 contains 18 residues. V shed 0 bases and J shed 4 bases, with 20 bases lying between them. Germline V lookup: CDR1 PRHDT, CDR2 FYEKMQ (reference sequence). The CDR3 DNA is TGTGCCAGCAGCTTAGGCCACCCTTTCGGGGGACGAGCAGATACGCAGTATTTT. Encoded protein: CASSLGHPFGGRADTQYF.

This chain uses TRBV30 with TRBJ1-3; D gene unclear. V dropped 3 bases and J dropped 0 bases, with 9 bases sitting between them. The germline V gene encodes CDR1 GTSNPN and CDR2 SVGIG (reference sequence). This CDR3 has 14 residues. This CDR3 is CAWSLERSGNTIYF. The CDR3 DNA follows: TGTGCCTGGAGCCTGGAGCGCTCTGGAAACACCATATATTTT.

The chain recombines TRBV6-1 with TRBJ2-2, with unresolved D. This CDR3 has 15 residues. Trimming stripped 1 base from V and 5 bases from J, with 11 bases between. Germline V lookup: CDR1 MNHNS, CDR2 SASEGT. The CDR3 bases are TGTGCCAGCAGTGAAGTTGGGCTAAAGACCGGGGAGCTGTTTTTT. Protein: CASSEVGLKTGELFF.

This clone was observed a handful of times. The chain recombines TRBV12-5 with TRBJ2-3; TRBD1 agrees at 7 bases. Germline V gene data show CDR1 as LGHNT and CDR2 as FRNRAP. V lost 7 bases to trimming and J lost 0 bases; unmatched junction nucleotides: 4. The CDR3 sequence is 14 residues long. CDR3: CASVMTGSTDTQYF. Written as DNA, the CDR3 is TGTGCTAGTGTTATGACAGGGAGCACAGATACGCAGTATTTT.

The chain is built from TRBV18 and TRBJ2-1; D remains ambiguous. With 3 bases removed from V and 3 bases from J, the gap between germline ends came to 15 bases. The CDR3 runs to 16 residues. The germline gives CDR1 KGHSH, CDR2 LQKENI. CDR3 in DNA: TGTGCCAGCTCACCTCCTACGGCGTTAATCTACAATGAGCAGTTCTTC. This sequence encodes CASSPPTALIYNEQFF. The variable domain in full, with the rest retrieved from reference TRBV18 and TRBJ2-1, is NAGVMQNPRHLVRRRGQEARLRCSPMKGHSHVYWYRQLPEEGLKFMVYLQKENIIDESGMPKERFSAEFPKEGPSILRIQQVVRGDSAAYFCASSPPTALIYNEQFFGPGTRLTVL.